The clone carrying this T cell receptor (beta chain) was seen a few times. Its antigen is not known. Per germline, CDR1 MNHNS and CDR2 SASEGT. There are 14 residues in the CDR3. V dropped 2 bases and J dropped 3 bases, with 11 bases sitting between them. The data were taken from a study of blood T cells in healthy people across ages. Notes on the study in general: Naive and antigen-experienced cells were not separated, limiting conclusive comparison. As age increased, TCR beta diversity per million T cells fell in a roughly linear fashion.

Alongside a J-beta primer mix, a sample-barcoded 5' primer served in a second PCR lasting about 7 to 11 cycles. MiXCR, run by TCRdb on the 5' RACE reads, gives a single entry per CDR3 protein. The sample carries about 1,800,000 distinct CDR3 sequences, approximately 28% recorded once. This TCR came from a woman aged 30 to 39 in good health. The chain couples TRBV6-1 to TRBJ2-7; D is unclear. The sequenced sample consisted of blood. This chain's CDR3 is CASSEPNRNYEQYF. CDR3 sequence (DNA): TGTGCCAGCAGTGAACCCAACCGTAACTACGAGCAGTACTTC.